This TCR beta chain was captured by sequencing in a study of T cells in Graves' hyperthyroidism and ophthalmopathy. Across the study: Peripheral blood sampling occurred at initial diagnosis, before any treatment.

Amplification of TCR beta CDR3 regions used RNA as the template. First-round RT-PCR of the TCR CDR3 relied on the HTBI primer set. Using its own MiXCR run on the multiplex PCR reads, TCRdb lists one record per CDR3 protein. The sample consists of approximately 260,000 distinct CDR3 sequences, 13% to 15% of them appearing once. J gave up 2 bases and V 2 bases, and 3 bases lay outside the gene matches. CDR1 and CDR2 (germline): KGHSH, LQKENI. The CDR3 covers 15 residues. This clonotype originated in a woman between 50 and 59 years old with Graves' hyperthyroidism that later progressed to Graves' ophthalmopathy. The V and J genes are TRBV18 and TRBJ1-3; 7 positions agree with TRBD1. The sample taken for sequencing was blood. The CDR3 sequence is CASSPDRAAGNTIYF. The CDR3 nucleotides are TGTGCCAGCTCACCAGACAGGGCCGCTGGAAACACCATATATTTT.